One and the same sample provided the 4 T cell receptor beta chains below, sequenced in a study of OX40 agonist ivuxolimab in advanced cancers. Only in-frame clones appear in the TCRdb table, and some are missing; sequencing was by immunoSEQ multiplex PCR. The repertoire holds roughly 75,000 clones, with 75% to 90% as singletons. Sequencing used CD4+ or CD8+ T cells sorted from blood, obtained in a trial of the OX40 agonist ivuxolimab. All receptors derive from an adult with an advanced solid tumor such as melanoma, head and neck, liver or kidney cancer.

This clone showed up just once. The chain couples TRBV6-6 to TRBJ1-1, with D unresolved. The CDR3 length is 13 residues. Between the trimmed V and J ends, which lost 7 bases and 1 base, there was a span of 10 bases. Germline loops: CDR1 MNHNY, CDR2 SVGAGI (reference sequence). The CDR3 protein is CASTLGGNTEAFF. The CDR3 DNA reads as TGTGCCAGCACCCTTGGTGGGAACACTGAAGCTTTCTTT.

The rearrangement links TRBV11-2 to TRBJ1-2; 9 positions match TRBD1. The V gene end was trimmed by 8 bases and the J gene end by 5 bases; junction bases not matched to a gene: 0. From germline, CDR1 is SGHAT and CDR2 FQNNGV. There are 11 residues in the CDR3. The CDR3: CASGQGYGYTF. For the CDR3, the DNA is TGTGCCAGCGGACAGGGGTATGGCTACACCTTC.

This chain connects TRBV27 to TRBJ2-1, with TRBD1 identical over 8 bases. Germline CDR1 reads MNHEY; CDR2 reads SMNVEV (reference sequence). The junction had 11 bases not matched to a gene; V was cut back by 6 bases and J by 4 bases. The CDR3 totals 16 residues. CDR3 loop: CASRSGGVFDYNEQFF. Written as DNA, the CDR3 is TGTGCCAGCAGATCAGGGGGCGTGTTTGATTACAATGAGCAGTTCTTC.

This chain joins TRBV9 and TRBJ2-7; 7 nucleotides line up with TRBD1. The V and J ends lost 1 base and 5 bases, in that order; junction bases with no gene match: 12. Germline V gives CDR1 SGDLS, CDR2 YYNGEE. The CDR3 is made up of 16 amino acids. CDR3 protein: CASSVTQRTGFDEQYF. DNA for the CDR3: TGTGCCAGCAGCGTAACCCAACGGACAGGATTCGACGAGCAGTACTTC.